The clone carrying this TCR beta chain was seen at least ten times. Its target is unknown. The data were obtained in a study of T cells in Graves' hyperthyroidism and ophthalmopathy. Whole-study findings and limits: Among thyroid clonotypes expanded above 0.001, most also appeared in blood. Ophthalmopathy was separated from stable hyperthyroidism by a 13 V-J model.

Germline lookup yields CDR1 MNHEY and CDR2 SVGAGI. The CDR3 is 12 amino acids. Between the trimmed V and J ends, which lost 0 bases and 8 bases, there was a span of 7 bases. Researchers took RNA transcripts and amplified the TCR beta CDR3 regions from them. Carried out on the TCR CDR3, a first-round RT-PCR used the HTBI primer set. MiXCR was run by TCRdb on the multiplex PCR reads, yielding one entry per CDR3 protein. The repertoire includes roughly 700,000 distinct CDR3 sequences, less than 15% of them detected once, and around 9.6% sits in the top ten. The sequence was collected from a woman aged 18-35 years with Graves' hyperthyroidism. Sequenced sample: blood. V usage is TRBV6-5 and J usage is TRBJ1-2; D unresolved. CDR3 sequence: CASSYSTGGYTF. Here the CDR3 DNA reads TGTGCCAGCAGTTACTCAACTGGGGGCTACACCTTC.